The 18 T cell receptor beta chains in this list originate from one sample, sequenced in a study of T-cell memory formation after mild COVID-19. TCRdb reanalysed the 5' RACE reads using MiXCR and keeps one entry per CDR3 protein. The data hold approximately 260,000 distinct CDR3 sequences, with over 15% observed a single time. The material sequenced was PBMCs or a T cell subset sorted from them (not recorded which). The receptors derive from a man aged 18 to 30 who had mild COVID-19 (a few samples of this study predate the infection). Cell type and time point are not known.

Regarding this clonotype: At one end the junction does not follow the germline gene, possibly because of a read error. J is TRBJ1-1 and V is TRBV7-9; a weak D match, TRBD1 (6 bases). The germline CDR1 and CDR2 sequences are SEHNR and FQNEAQ (reference sequence). The CDR3 contains 12 residues. The CDR3 bases are TGTGCCAGCAGCTTCCAGGGGTTATTGTCACCTTTT. This sequence encodes CASSFQGLLSPF.

This clonotype was counted between two and nine times. This chain uses TRBV28 with TRBJ2-4; a possible D gene is TRBD1 (5 bases). CDR3 length: 14 amino acids. V gave up 7 bases and J gave up 3 bases, with 13 bases separating them. Per germline, CDR1 MDHEN and CDR2 SYDVKM. CDR3 in amino acids: CASTWGASKNIQYF. The CDR3 DNA follows: TGTGCCAGCACCTGGGGCGCGAGCAAAAACATTCAGTACTTC.

The chain has TRBV10-3 and TRBJ1-1, with D possibly being TRBD1 (5 bases). V lost 8 bases and J lost 3, with 7 bases in between. CDR1 is ENHRY and CDR2 is SYGVKD in the germline V gene. The CDR3 is 11 amino acids. This CDR3 reads CAIQGDTEAFF. The CDR3 DNA reads as TGTGCCATCCAAGGGGACACTGAAGCTTTCTTT.

This clonotype was counted a few times. The J gene is TRBJ2-7, the V gene TRBV6-2 or TRBV6-3; D remains ambiguous. Trimming removed 7 bases at V and 2 bases at J, with 9 bases between. CDR3 length equals 12 residues. Germline assignment: CDR1 MNHEY and CDR2 SVGEGT. For the CDR3, the DNA is TGTGCCAGCATCCTCCCCCCCTACGAGCAGTACTTC. Its translation is CASILPPYEQYF.

The chain is built from TRBV7-9 and TRBJ2-1; 8 positions match TRBD1. V was pared by 5 bases and J by 8 bases, with 11 bases of the junction left unmatched. This CDR3 contains 15 residues. CDR1 and CDR2 from the germline V gene are SEHNR and FQNEAQ (reference sequence). DNA of the CDR3: TGTGCCAGCAGCCTCCAGGGGGCGCTCAACTATGAGCAGTTCTTC. Translation: CASSLQGALNYEQFF.

The gene calls are TRBV6-2 or TRBV6-3 and TRBJ1-1, with 8 positions matching TRBD1. In germline, CDR1 is MNHEY, CDR2 SVGEGT. This CDR3 is 17 amino acids long. V lost 5 bases and J lost 1; bases outside the gene matches: 12. The CDR3 nucleotides are TGTGCCAGCAGTACTGGACAGGGCCGTAGAAGGAACACTGAAGCTTTCTTT. Its translation: CASSTGQGRRRNTEAFF.

The V and J genes are TRBV27 and TRBJ2-6; no firm D call. Looked up from germline, CDR1 is MNHEY and CDR2 is SMNVEV (reference sequence). This CDR3 comprises 15 residues. With 6 bases removed from V and 0 bases from J, the gap between germline ends came to 9 bases. CDR3 loop: CASSSWSSGANVLTF. The DNA of the CDR3 is TGTGCCAGCAGCTCTTGGAGCTCTGGGGCCAACGTCCTGACTTTC.

This clonotype has a handful of counts. CDR3 protein: CSAGDRGLKYTEAFF. The CDR3 DNA reads TGCAGTGCCGGCGACAGGGGGCTGAAGTATACTGAAGCTTTCTTT. V usage is TRBV20-1 and J usage is TRBJ1-1; 10 nucleotides align to TRBD1. The CDR3 totals 15 residues. V lost 6 bases and J lost 5; bases outside the gene matches: 12. The germline CDR1 and CDR2 sequences are DFQATT and SNEGSKA (reference sequence).

This clonotype was seen more than once but under ten times. The chain joins TRBV7-2 to TRBJ2-3; the match to TRBD2 covers 11 bases. Germline V gene sequence: CDR1 SGHTA, CDR2 FQGNSA. CDR3 length: 17 amino acids. J gave up 1 base and V 8 bases, and 11 bases lay outside the gene matches. CDR3 sequence (DNA): TGTGCCAGCCCTATCGTTAGCGGGGGGGCCTGCACAGATACGCAGTATTTT. Protein product: CASPIVSGGACTDTQYF.

The rearrangement links TRBV20-1 to TRBJ2-5; 9 bases agree with TRBD2. This CDR3 contains 18 residues. J was trimmed by 5 bases and V by 0 bases; bases with no gene match: 16. The germline V gene encodes CDR1 DFQATT and CDR2 SNEGSKA (reference sequence). The CDR3 loop reads CSARDLGSGGRGRETQYF. In DNA form, the CDR3 reads TGCAGTGCTAGAGATCTCGGTAGCGGGGGCCGAGGAAGGGAGACCCAGTACTTC.

The chain joins TRBV6-6 to TRBJ1-2; D ambiguous. Germline CDR1 is MNHNY and CDR2 is SVGAGI (reference sequence). Between the trimmed V and J ends, which lost 2 bases and 10 bases, there was a span of 8 bases. There are 11 residues in the CDR3. CDR3 nucleotides: TGTGCCAGCAGTTACGACGATTCCTACACCTTC. Amino acids: CASSYDDSYTF.

The chain has TRBV15 and TRBJ2-3; a weak D match, TRBD1 (6 bases). The CDR3 consists of 13 residues. V lost 5 bases and J 4 bases, leaving 10 bases between the germline ends. Germline assignment: CDR1 LNHNV and CDR2 YYDKDF (reference sequence). Here the CDR3 DNA reads TGTGCCACCAGCTACCCAGGGGCAGATACGCAGTATTTT. It is translated as CATSYPGADTQYF. The full variable domain, rest sourced from reference TRBV15 and TRBJ2-3, is DAMVIQNPRYQVTQFGKPVTLSCSQTLNHNVMYWYQQKSSQAPKLLFHYYDKDFNNEADTPDNFQSRRPNTSFCFLDIRSPGLGDTAMYLCATSYPGADTQYFGPGTRLTVL.

The genes are TRBV4-1 and TRBJ2-1; possibly TRBD1 for D (6 bases). Trimming left V 1 base short and J 6 bases short, with 16 bases between. CDR3 length equals 16 residues. The germline V gene encodes CDR1 MGHRA and CDR2 YSYEKL. CDR3 sequence (DNA): TGCGCCAGCAGCCAAGTCATAGGGGGTCCTTTCAATGAGCAGTTCTTC. Its translation is CASSQVIGGPFNEQFF.

This clonotype was seen a handful of times. This chain connects TRBV20-1 to TRBJ2-3; possibly TRBD1 or TRBD2 for D (6 bases each). The CDR3 consists of 14 residues. Germline V gene sequence: CDR1 DFQATT, CDR2 SNEGSKA (reference sequence). V was clipped by 2 bases and J by 5 bases, with 14 bases between them. The CDR3 protein is CSARRPGAGDTQYF. CDR3 coding DNA: TGCAGTGCTAGAAGGCCGGGGGCGGGAGATACGCAGTATTTT.

This clonotype has a count of ten or more. The V call is TRBV5-1, the J call TRBJ1-3; D possibly corresponds to TRBD1 (5 bases). The V and J ends lost 4 bases and 0 bases respectively, with 17 bases between them. Looked up from germline, CDR1 is SGHRS and CDR2 is YFSETQ. This CDR3 contains 17 residues. CDR3 DNA: TGCGCCAGCAGCCTACAGGATTGGGGTCACTCTGGAAACACCATATATTTT. Translating it yields CASSLQDWGHSGNTIYF.

This clonotype showed up just a few times. This chain uses TRBV6-5 with TRBJ1-2; a weak D match, TRBD1 (5 bases). V gave up 1 base and J gave up 8 bases, with 14 bases separating them. There are 14 residues in the CDR3. Looked up from germline, CDR1 is MNHEY and CDR2 is SVGAGI. The CDR3 region is CASSYWGGEEGYTF. The CDR3 DNA reads TGTGCCAGCAGTTACTGGGGAGGGGAAGAAGGCTACACCTTC.

This clonotype has a handful of counts. The chain couples TRBV20-1 to TRBJ1-3; D gene unclear. Germline V gene sequence: CDR1 DFQATT, CDR2 SNEGSKA (reference sequence). V dropped 0 bases and J dropped 7 bases, with 7 bases sitting between them. The CDR3 is 12 residues long. This CDR3 is CSARDGRNTIYF. The CDR3 DNA sequence: TGCAGTGCTAGAGATGGCAGGAACACCATATATTTT.

The J gene is TRBJ2-3, the V gene TRBV5-1; weak D call: TRBD2 (7 bases). V lost 1 base, J lost 5 bases, and 14 bases lay in between. CDR1 and CDR2 from the germline V gene are SGHRS and YFSETQ. This CDR3 comprises 15 residues. In DNA form, the CDR3 reads TGCGCCAGCAGCTTGAACGCGGGGGCGGGAGATACGCAGTATTTT. Its protein is CASSLNAGAGDTQYF.